The present entry profiles one TCR beta chain with its context. This sample stems from a study of blood T cell repertoires in COVID-19. Clones were read by immunoSEQ multiplex PCR, and TCRdb kept only the in-frame ones, dropping some. The top ten hold over 2% of the sample, which has some 190,000 clones, roughly 89% seen once. Losses at the gene ends were 3 bases for V and 3 bases for J; bases not matched to a gene: 6. CDR3 size: 16 residues. Germline-derived CDR1 and CDR2 are SGHVS and FQNEAQ. The V call is TRBV7-8, the J call TRBJ1-3; 9 bases match TRBD1. This receptor was obtained from a woman aged 35 to 49 with acute COVID-19. Sequencing was done on a sample of PBMCs or T cells enriched from blood (not recorded which). CDR3 in amino acids: CASSFNRGQGGNTIYF. CDR3 bases: TGTGCCAGCAGCTTTAACAGGGGGCAGGGTGGAAACACCATATATTTT.